This TCR beta chain was captured in a study of response to subunit inactivated influenza vaccine. A single record per CDR3 protein comes from TCRdb applying MiXCR to the RT-PCR reads. There are approximately 310,000 distinct CDR3 sequences in the sample; around a fifth occur only once, and about 9.4% lies in the top ten. There are many counts of this clonotype. CDR1 and CDR2 (germline): SGHTA, FQGNSA. Deletions cut 6 bases from V and 2 bases from J, with 19 bases between. This CDR3 region has 16 residues. This sample comprised PBMCs from blood, obtained less than 22 months after vaccination. The rearrangement joins TRBV7-2 to TRBJ1-1, with D unclear. This clonotype was sampled from a man aged 50-75 years who received an inactivated influenza vaccine. CDR3: CASRHGRAKPNTEAFF. The CDR3 DNA reads as TGTGCCAGCAGACACGGACGGGCAAAACCTAACACTGAAGCTTTCTTT.